This T cell receptor beta chain was identified during a study of a mutant IDH1 vaccine in newly diagnosed glioma. Looking at the study overall: Vaccination started 4-6 weeks after radiotherapy alone, or with temozolomide cycles.

Produced via immunoSEQ multiplex PCR; TCRdb's table is partial and in-frame only. The sample consists of approximately 84,000 clones, more than 80% of them appearing once. Trimming left V 2 bases short and J 3 bases short, with 12 bases between. Germline V lookup: CDR1 KGHSH, CDR2 LQKENI. The CDR3 runs to 15 residues. The sample's time point: week 47, end of study. A 20-mer mutant IDH1 peptide at 300 ug was injected subcutaneously with topical imiquimod. The patients were given eight vaccinations, one each in weeks 1, 3, 5, 7, 11, 15, 19 and 23. Worth noting for this clone: Antigen: not known.

This sequence joins TRBV18 and TRBJ2-3; D remains ambiguous. The sequence came from a man aged 35 to 55 with glioma. The sequences come from PBMCs, collected from a glioma patient whose treatment included an IDH1 peptide vaccine. The CDR3 sequence is CASSPEGMPTDTQYF. The CDR3 nucleotides are TGTGCCAGCTCACCAGAAGGGATGCCGACAGATACGCAGTATTTT.